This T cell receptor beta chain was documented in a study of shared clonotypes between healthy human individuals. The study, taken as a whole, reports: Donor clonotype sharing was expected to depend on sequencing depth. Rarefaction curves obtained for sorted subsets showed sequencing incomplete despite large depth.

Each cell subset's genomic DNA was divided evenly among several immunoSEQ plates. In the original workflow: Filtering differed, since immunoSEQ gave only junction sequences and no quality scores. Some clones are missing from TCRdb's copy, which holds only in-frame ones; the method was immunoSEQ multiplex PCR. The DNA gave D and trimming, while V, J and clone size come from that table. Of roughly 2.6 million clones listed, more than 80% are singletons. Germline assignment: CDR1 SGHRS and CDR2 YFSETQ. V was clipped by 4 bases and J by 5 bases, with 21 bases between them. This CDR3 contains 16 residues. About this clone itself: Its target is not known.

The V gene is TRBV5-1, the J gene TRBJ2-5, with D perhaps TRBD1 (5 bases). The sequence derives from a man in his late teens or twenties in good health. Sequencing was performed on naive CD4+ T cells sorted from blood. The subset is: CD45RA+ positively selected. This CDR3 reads CASSKGDSSEIETQYF. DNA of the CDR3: TGCGCCAGCAGCAAAGGTGACAGTAGTGAAATCGAGACCCAGTACTTC.